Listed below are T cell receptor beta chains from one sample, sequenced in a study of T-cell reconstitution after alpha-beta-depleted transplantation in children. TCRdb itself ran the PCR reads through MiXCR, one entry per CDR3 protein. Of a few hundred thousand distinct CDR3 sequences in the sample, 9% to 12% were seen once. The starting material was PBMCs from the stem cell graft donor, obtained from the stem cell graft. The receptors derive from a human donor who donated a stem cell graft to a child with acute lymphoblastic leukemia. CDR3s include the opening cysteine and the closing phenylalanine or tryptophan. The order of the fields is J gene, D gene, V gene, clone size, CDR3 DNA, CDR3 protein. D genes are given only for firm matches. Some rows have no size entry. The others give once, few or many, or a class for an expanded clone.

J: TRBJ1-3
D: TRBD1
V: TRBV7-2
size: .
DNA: TGTGCCAGCAGCCTCGGGACAGGAGTCCTCTCTGGAAACACCATATATTTT
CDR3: CASSLGTGVLSGNTIYF

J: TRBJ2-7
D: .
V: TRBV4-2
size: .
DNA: TGTGCCAGCAGCCCTTCAGGTGCAGGTCGCGAGCAGTACTTC
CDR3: CASSPSGAGREQYF

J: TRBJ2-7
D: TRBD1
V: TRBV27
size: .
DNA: TGTGCCAGCAGCATAGACCTCACAAGACAGGGTCTCGTAGACGAGCAGTACTTC
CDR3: CASSIDLTRQGLVDEQYF

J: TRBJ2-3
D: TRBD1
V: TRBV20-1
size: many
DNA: TGCAGTGCTAGAGCCCCACAGGGGGCCCAGGATACGCAGTATTTT
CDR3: CSARAPQGAQDTQYF

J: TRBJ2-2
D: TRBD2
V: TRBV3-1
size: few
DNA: TGTGCCAGCAGCCAAGGGACTAGCGCCAACACCGGGGAGCTGTTTTTT
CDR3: CASSQGTSANTGELFF

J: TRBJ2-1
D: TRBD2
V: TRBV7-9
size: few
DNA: TGTGCCAGCAGCTTAGGGGCTAGCGGGATTGTAAATGAGCAGTTCTTC
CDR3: CASSLGASGIVNEQFF

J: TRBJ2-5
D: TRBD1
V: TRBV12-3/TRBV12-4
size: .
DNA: TGTGCCAGCAGTTTAGTAGGGGGCTATCGAGAGACCCAGTACTTC
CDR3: CASSLVGGYRETQYF

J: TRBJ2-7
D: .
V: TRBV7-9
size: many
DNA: TGTGCCAGCAGCTTTAGGGGTTACGAGCAGTACTTC
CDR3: CASSFRGYEQYF

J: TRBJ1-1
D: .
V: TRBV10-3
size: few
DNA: TGTGCCATCTTGGTGAACACTGAAGCTTTCTTT
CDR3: CAILVNTEAFF

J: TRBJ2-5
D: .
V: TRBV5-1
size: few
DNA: TGCGCCAGCAGCTTGGGGCGGGCCCGACAAGAGACCCAGTACTTC
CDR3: CASSLGRARQETQYF

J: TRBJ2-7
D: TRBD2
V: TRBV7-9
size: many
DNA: TGTGCCAGCAGGCCCGGGACTACCCTCTACGAGCAGTACTTC
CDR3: CASRPGTTLYEQYF

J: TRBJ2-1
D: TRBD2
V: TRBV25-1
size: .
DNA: TGTGCCAGCAGTGAATATTTTTCAGCGGGAGGAGGGAATGAGCAGTTCTTC
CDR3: CASSEYFSAGGGNEQFF

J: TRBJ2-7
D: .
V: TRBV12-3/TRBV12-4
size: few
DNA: TGTGCCAGCAGTATCCGGGACGGGAGTGGCGAGCAGTACTTC
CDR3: CASSIRDGSGEQYF

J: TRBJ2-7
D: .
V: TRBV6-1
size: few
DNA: TGTGCCACCCTAGAAGGGCCCCCATACGAGCAGTACTTC
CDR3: CATLEGPPYEQYF

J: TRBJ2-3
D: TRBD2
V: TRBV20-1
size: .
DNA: TGCAGTGCCGCGGGGACTAGCGGGACAGATACGCAGTATTTT
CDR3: CSAAGTSGTDTQYF

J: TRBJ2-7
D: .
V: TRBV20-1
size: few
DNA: TGCAGTGCTGGAACAGAGAACTCCTACGAGCAGTACTTC
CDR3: CSAGTENSYEQYF

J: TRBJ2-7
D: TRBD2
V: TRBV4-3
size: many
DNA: TGCGCCAGCAGCCAAAGGGCGGGAGGGCCGTACGAGCAGTACTTC
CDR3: CASSQRAGGPYEQYF

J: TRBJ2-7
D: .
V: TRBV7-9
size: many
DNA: TGTGCCAGCAGCCAGACATCTTCCTACGAGCAGTACTTC
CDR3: CASSQTSSYEQYF

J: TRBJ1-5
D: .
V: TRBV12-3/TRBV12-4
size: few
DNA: TGTGCCAGCAGTCTGGCGGGGGGGGGATACAATCAGCCCCAGCATTTT
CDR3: CASSLAGGGYNQPQHF

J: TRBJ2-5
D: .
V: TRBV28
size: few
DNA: TGTGCCAGCACCCCCAACAGTCAAGAGACCCAGTACTTC
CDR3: CASTPNSQETQYF

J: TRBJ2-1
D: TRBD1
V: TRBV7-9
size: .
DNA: TGTGCCAGCGGCGAGACAGGGGGTGGGGGTGAGCAGTTCTTC
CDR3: CASGETGGGGEQFF

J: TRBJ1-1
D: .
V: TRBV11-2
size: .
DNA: TGTGCCAGCAGCTTATTTTCGACGAACACTGAAGCTTTCTTT
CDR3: CASSLFSTNTEAFF

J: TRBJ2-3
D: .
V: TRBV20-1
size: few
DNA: TGCAGTGCTAGACGGGCAGAGGGTACAGATACGCAGTATTTT
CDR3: CSARRAEGTDTQYF

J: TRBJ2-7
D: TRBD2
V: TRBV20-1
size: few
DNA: TGCAGTGCTAAGAAGCCGGGAGGGCGCTACGAGCAGTACTTC
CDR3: CSAKKPGGRYEQYF

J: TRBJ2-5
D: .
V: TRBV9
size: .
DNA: TGTGCCAGCAGCGTAGACGTTCAAGAGACCCAGTACTTC
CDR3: CASSVDVQETQYF

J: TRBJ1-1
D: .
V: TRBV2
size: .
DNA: TGTGCCAGCAGTGAAATGGACACCACTGAAGCTTTCTTT
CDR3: CASSEMDTTEAFF